The present T cell receptor (beta chain) was sequenced within a study of shared clonotypes between healthy human individuals. Findings and limits, study-wide: There were few donors, and this limited the genetic and exposure-history diversity represented. Among donors, the sharing of clonotypes was expected to be influenced by sequencing depth.

Naivety among CD8 cells was defined by CD45RO negativity and positive CCR7 selection, thereby excluding terminally differentiated effector memory CD45RA+ cells. In its sample, this clone was seen once. Its antigen is undetermined. This CDR3 spans 15 amino acids. Trimming pared 3 bases from V and 1 base from J, leaving 13 bases between. Germline loops: CDR1 MNHNS, CDR2 SASEGT. An approximately 200 ng quantity of DNA, about 30,000 T cell genomes, went into the sorted-subset replicate PCRs. Libraries were prepared by immunoSEQ multiplex PCR; TCRdb keeps only in-frame clonotypes and omits some of them. The data hold roughly 890,000 clones, with 80% to 95% observed a single time.

The V gene is TRBV6-1, the J gene TRBJ2-7; unclear D gene. The source material was naive CD8+ T cells sorted from blood. This TCR derives from a man under 40 in good health. The DNA for the CDR3 is TGTGCCAGCAGTGAGTTTCATCCCGGATCCTACGAGCAGTACTTC. This gives the protein CASSEFHPGSYEQYF.